The following is a T cell receptor beta chain sequence with its context. This clonotype registers as medium-sized (0.01 to 0.1%) within its sample. Its antigen target is currently unknown. No quality values exist for individual bases; no much larger clone is one base distant. The CDR3 numbers 16 residues from cysteine through phenylalanine. CDR3 DNA only is kept here, 48 bases in frame from base 1. V drops 3 bases and J drops 0 bases, leaving 13 bases in between. These data come from a study of spatial heterogeneity in lung cancer (dated by TCRdb to the late 2010s). Regarding the research as a whole: Beta-chain transcripts were consistently detected in greater numbers than alpha-chain transcripts, which likely reflected higher beta-chain transcript abundance. In non-small cell lung cancer, the study quantitatively compared TCR alpha and beta repertoires across several tumor regions, matched nontumor lung, and blood. In the raw uncorrected reads, each unique combination of TCR and UMI appeared on average more than ten times. Both alpha and beta chains were TCR-sequenced in 200 or so tumor regions, approximately 64 matched nontumor lung samples and around 54 PBMC samples obtained at surgery. Nonsynonymous mutation counts, determined by whole-exome sequencing of tumor tissue, were related to features of the TCR repertoire.

The library was prepared using 5' RACE. TCRdb lists the instrument as NextSeq 500. In the TCR library protocol, a unique molecular identifier was attached to each TCR cDNA molecule so that PCR and sequencing errors could be corrected. In the paper's pipeline: Decombinator tools were used for TCR identification, UMI-based error correction and CDR3 extraction. TCRs above a frequency of 2 per 1,000, corresponding to the top 1% of the tumor frequency distribution, were defined as expanded. Each repertoire was subsampled 100 times to 5,000 TCRs, after which Renyi diversity was computed with the R vegan package. To build CDR3 similarity networks, amino acid triplet string-kernel similarity was used, and CDR3s were connected when their pairwise similarity was above 0.82. TCRdb applied fastp at Q25 and MiXCR to the public reads, then kept only in-frame beta chains. Each CDR3 protein gets just one entry, which takes the most common genes and DNA from the rows behind it. The V and J calls follow TCRdb's processing rather than the paper's. Here the sample has around 4,000 distinct CDR3 sequences; about a fifth occur a single time. The top ten clonotypes cover approximately 23% of the sample.

The investigation overall reported the following: Additional single-cell paired TCR alpha and beta sequencing was considered necessary to confirm, at a functional level, the hypothesis that regional TCRs recognize regional mutations.

In the paper's terms, the time point label means: sample taken at primary tumor resection. For TCR sequencing, whole RNA was extracted from tumor and nontumor lung tissue, or from cryopreserved PBMC samples, and no cell sorting was done. The donors were 72 patients from the lung TRACERx cohort who had early-stage, untreated non-small cell lung cancer. Only patients for whom sufficient RNA was available from at least two tumor regions were selected for TCR sequencing. A lung pathologist reviewed the tumor and adjacent nontumor lung specimens before the specimens were selected. The sequence derives from a female donor with early-stage non-small cell lung cancer. The specimen comprised normal lung tissue next to the tumor, sampled at surgery. The chain was built from TRBV12-3 or TRBV12-4 and TRBJ2-3; the D gene is possibly TRBD1, with 5 bases matching. The bases are TGTGCCAGCAGTTTCGGTTCAGGGCGAAGCACAGATACGCAGTATTTT. It specifies CASSFGSGRSTDTQYF.